Listed below are T cell receptor beta chains from one sample, sequenced in a study of blood T cell repertoires in COVID-19. Clones were read by immunoSEQ multiplex PCR, and TCRdb kept only the in-frame ones, dropping some. The sample has a few hundred thousand clones, roughly 90% seen once; the top ten hold 1.8%. What was sequenced was peripheral blood. The receptors derive from a young woman with COVID-19, enrolled during active disease. Both conserved end residues are part of each CDR3. The D gene is left open where the match is weak. Some rows mark clone size as missing; the rest say once, few, many or name a class of expanded clone.

V gene,J gene,D gene,clone size,CDR3 protein,CDR3 DNA
TRBV6-2/TRBV6-3,TRBJ1-2,NA,NA,CASSYSRSGYGYTF,TGTGCCAGCAGCTACTCTCGTAGCGGCTATGGCTACACCTTC
TRBV6-5,TRBJ1-1,TRBD1,NA,CASSSGQGGYTEAFF,TGTGCCAGCAGTTCGGGACAGGGGGGTTACACTGAAGCTTTCTTT
TRBV7-9,TRBJ2-1,NA,NA,CASSQSVRADNEQFF,TGTGCCAGCAGCCAGTCCGTGCGGGCGGACAATGAGCAGTTCTTC
TRBV2,TRBJ1-4,TRBD1,NA,CASRTGTGEKLFF,TGTGCCAGCAGGACAGGGACGGGGGAAAAACTGTTTTTT
TRBV11-3,TRBJ2-1,NA,NA,CASSLFPPPNDRYNEQFF,TGTGCCAGCAGCTTATTTCCCCCCCCTAACGACAGGTACAATGAGCAGTTCTTC
TRBV2,TRBJ2-2,TRBD2,NA,CASSGDSGGHPFF,TGTGCCAGCAGTGGTGATAGCGGGGGGCACCCGTTTTTT
TRBV7-2,TRBJ2-3,TRBD2,NA,CASSPKRGGSTDTQYF,TGTGCCAGCAGCCCTAAGCGGGGGGGTAGCACAGATACGCAGTATTTT
TRBV2,TRBJ2-5,NA,NA,CASTRDAGRGETQYF,TGTGCCAGCACAAGAGACGCAGGGCGGGGAGAGACCCAGTACTTC
TRBV7-9,TRBJ2-4,NA,once,CASSPGGTGLAKNIQYF,TGTGCCAGCAGCCCTGGGGGGACGGGGCTAGCCAAAAACATTCAGTACTTC
TRBV11-2,TRBJ1-3,NA,NA,CASSSRDSSSGNTIYF,TGTGCCAGCAGCTCTCGGGACTCCAGCTCTGGAAACACCATATATTTT
TRBV7-9,TRBJ1-2,NA,NA,CASSHAGIRHGYTF,TGTGCCAGCAGCCACGCGGGGATAAGACATGGCTACACCTTC
TRBV3-1/TRBV3-2,TRBJ2-3,TRBD2,once,CASSQGVTGRGAQYF,TGTGCCAGCAGCCAAGGGGTGACGGGGAGGGGAGCGCAGTATTTT
TRBV18,TRBJ2-3,NA,NA,CASSVGRGTTDTQYF,TGTGCCAGCTCGGTCGGAAGGGGAACCACAGATACGCAGTATTTT
TRBV3-1/TRBV3-2,TRBJ1-3,NA,NA,CASSHRVGNTIYF,TGTGCCAGCAGCCACCGGGTAGGAAACACCATATATTTT
TRBV28,TRBJ1-3,TRBD1,NA,CASSLWTGVGNTIYF,TGTGCCAGCAGTTTATGGACAGGGGTAGGAAACACCATATATTTT
TRBV10-3,TRBJ2-7,TRBD1,NA,CAISVGTGGYEQYF,TGTGCCATCAGTGTAGGGACAGGGGGCTACGAGCAGTACTTC
TRBV6-2/TRBV6-3,TRBJ1-5,NA,NA,CASSYGQINQPQHF,TGTGCCAGCAGTTACGGGCAGATAAATCAGCCCCAGCATTTT
TRBV7-8,TRBJ1-5,NA,NA,CASSLASRQSNQPQHF,TGTGCCAGCAGCTTAGCGTCGAGACAAAGCAATCAGCCCCAGCATTTT
TRBV6-5,TRBJ1-1,NA,NA,CASSWNRAVTEAFF,TGTGCCAGCAGTTGGAACAGGGCTGTCACTGAAGCTTTCTTT
TRBV4-1,TRBJ1-1,NA,NA,CASSQEGMSGTEAFF,TGCGCCAGCAGCCAAGAAGGTATGTCGGGTACTGAAGCTTTCTTT
TRBV30,TRBJ1-4,TRBD1,NA,CAWSWDSGEKLFF,TGTGCCTGGAGTTGGGACAGTGGAGAAAAACTGTTTTTT